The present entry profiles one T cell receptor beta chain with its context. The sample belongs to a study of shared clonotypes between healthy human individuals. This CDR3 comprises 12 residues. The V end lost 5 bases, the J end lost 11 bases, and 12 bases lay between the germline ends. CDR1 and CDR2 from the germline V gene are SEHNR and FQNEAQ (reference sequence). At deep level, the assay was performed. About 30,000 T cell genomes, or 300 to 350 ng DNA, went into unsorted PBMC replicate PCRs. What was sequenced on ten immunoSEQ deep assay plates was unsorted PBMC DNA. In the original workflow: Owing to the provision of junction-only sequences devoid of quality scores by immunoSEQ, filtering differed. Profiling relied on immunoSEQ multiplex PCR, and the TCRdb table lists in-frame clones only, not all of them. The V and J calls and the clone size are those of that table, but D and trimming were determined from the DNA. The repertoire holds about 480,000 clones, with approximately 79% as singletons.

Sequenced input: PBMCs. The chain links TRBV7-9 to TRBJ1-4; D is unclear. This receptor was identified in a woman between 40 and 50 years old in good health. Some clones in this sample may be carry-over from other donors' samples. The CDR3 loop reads CASSPDVGKLFF. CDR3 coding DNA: TGTGCCAGCAGCCCAGACGTGGGGAAACTGTTTTTT.